This T cell receptor beta chain was sequenced during a study of identical twins. TCRdb reprocessed the 5' RACE reads via MiXCR and lists one record per CDR3 protein. This sample carries around 690,000 distinct CDR3 sequences, 21% of them seen once, and the ten largest clones take about 4.3%. V lost 6 bases, J lost 0 bases, and 7 bases lay in between. This CDR3 has 13 residues. The germline V gene has CDR1 ENHRY and CDR2 SYGVKD. The same data also contributed to another study, on T cells expressing NK-cell markers. From that paper: NKG2C+ dominant clonotype frequencies in 6 or 7 donors were roughly 1.0-7.5% of CD8+ T cells.

The chain recombines TRBV10-3 with TRBJ2-3; the D gene is possibly TRBD2 (5 bases). This receptor was identified in a woman aged 18-29 years in good health. Sequencing used PBMCs. The CDR3 spells CAIRDSSTDTQYF. CDR3 DNA sequence: TGTGCCATCAGGGACTCCAGCACAGATACGCAGTATTTT.